The entry that follows covers one T cell receptor (beta chain) sequence. Its antigen is unidentified. The CDR3 is made up of 21 amino acids. TCRdb keeps only in-frame clones here, not all; method: immunoSEQ multiplex PCR. The sample lists 20,000 to 25,000 clones, approximately 86% occurring once. This sample stems from a study of T cell responses to AZD1222 COVID-19 vaccine. Turning to the study itself: Some second doses came at about 4 weeks and others at about 12 weeks; these were pooled.

General observations from the study: Seropositive AZD1222 recipients at baseline numbered only five or six. Spike was spanned by vaccine-associated CD4 TCRs, with dominance at 160-218 and 743-854.

Sequencing used peripheral blood, obtained on day 0 of AZD1222 vaccination. This chain uses TRBV21-1 with TRBJ2-3; the table assigns TRBD1, which was not confirmed against the DNA. TRBV21-1 is deemed a pseudogene. The receptor was derived from an adult in good health. The CDR3 bases are TGTGCCAGCAGCAAATGCTCGTTTTTCGAGATGACAGGGGGTTTCACAGATACGCAGTATTTT. Its translation is CASSKCSFFEMTGGFTDTQYF.